A selection of T cell receptor beta chains follows, all from one sample in a study of T cells in Graves' hyperthyroidism and ophthalmopathy. TCRdb re-called the multiplex PCR reads through MiXCR, storing one row per CDR3 protein. The table shows roughly 250,000 distinct CDR3 sequences, with around 20% occurring only once. Sequencing input: blood. The receptors come from a young man with Graves' ophthalmopathy. CDR3s leave out the opening cysteine and the closing phenylalanine or tryptophan. The order of the fields is V gene, CDR3 protein.

v_gene: TRBV3-1
CDR3aa: ASSQFPGLASSYNEQF

v_gene: TRBV4-1
CDR3aa: ASSQGEGDTEAF

v_gene: TRBV5-1
CDR3aa: ASSLRREWGNTQY

v_gene: TRBV29-1
CDR3aa: SVTVPAGLAGPAEQF

v_gene: TRBV12-5
CDR3aa: ASAPQTGAYGYT

v_gene: TRBV12-3/TRBV12-4
CDR3aa: ASSLALGTSGKGGRTGELF

v_gene: TRBV6-1
CDR3aa: ASTLGALVYNEQF

v_gene: TRBV12-5
CDR3aa: ASGPGDPGELF

v_gene: TRBV9
CDR3aa: ASSVAWLNNEQF

v_gene: TRBV10-2
CDR3aa: ASSHRVDEQF

v_gene: TRBV4-2
CDR3aa: ASSQDGRLAGISDTQY